The rows below give T cell receptor beta chains drawn from one sample of a study of control samples from healthy donors and cancer patients. Here immunoSEQ multiplex PCR was the method, and the copy in TCRdb shows in-frame clones only, minus some. The data show tens of thousands of clones, roughly 94% seen once. Material: blood. These receptor sequences come from a man in his fifties or sixties in good health. The CDR3 runs from the conserved cysteine through the conserved F or W. A row's size may be missing; if present it is once, few, many or a size class.

abundance,v_gene,len,j_gene,CDR3aa
-,TRBV3-1/TRBV3-2,18,TRBJ1-6,CASSLGPGTGIDNSPLHF
-,TRBV7-8,18,TRBJ1-1,CASSLANYRGRWDTEAFF
-,TRBV28,14,TRBJ1-4,CASSSSGTNEKLFF
-,TRBV25-1,16,TRBJ2-7,CASSPPGASRSYEQYF
-,TRBV11-3,15,TRBJ2-7,CASSTTSRQLYEQYF
-,TRBV19,16,TRBJ1-2,CASSGPWQVRDYGYTF
-,TRBV5-4,13,TRBJ1-1,CASSQTGDTEAFF
-,TRBV20-1,18,TRBJ1-6,CSASIGGLTSSYNSPLHF
-,TRBV11-2,13,TRBJ1-2,CASSRQGLDGYTF
-,TRBV11-2,13,TRBJ2-3,CASRALSVDTQYF
once,TRBV7-9,15,TRBJ1-5,CASSEPGHMHQPQHF
-,TRBV18,14,TRBJ1-2,CASSPRRDSYGYTF
few,TRBV27,14,TRBJ2-7,CASSSSGSQYEQYF
-,TRBV4-1,13,TRBJ2-7,CASSYEGPYEQYF
-,TRBV7-6,17,TRBJ2-2,CASSLGPSGGNTGELFF
-,TRBV25-1,13,TRBJ2-2,CASSASGSGELFF
-,TRBV7-9,14,TRBJ1-4,CASSYPADGEKLFF
-,TRBV27,13,TRBJ2-6,CASSFSGANVLTF
-,TRBV10-2,15,TRBJ1-1,CASRVGQGANTEAFF
-,TRBV2,12,TRBJ2-5,CASSGDSQTQYF
-,TRBV18,15,TRBJ2-5,CASSPRTGNIKTQYF
-,TRBV24-1,15,TRBJ2-3,CATARGAARGDTQYF